This TCR beta chain was sequenced during a study of blood T cell dynamics during melanoma immunotherapy. Regarding the study as a whole: Cell-free DNA CDR3 sequences most resembled the immune-effector CD8+ subset, which was also most clonal.

Using immunoSEQ multiplex PCR, the repertoire was profiled, and TCRdb retains in-frame clones only, with some absent. The profile covers about 270 clones, with around 68% appearing a single time and approximately 20% taken by the ten largest. Time point defined: pre-treatment baseline. The CD3+ CD4- CD8+ CD45RA- CD45RO-high CD27- CCR7- memory phenotype defined TIE cells. The germline CDR1 and CDR2 sequences are MRHNA and SNTAGT. The CDR3 covers 14 residues. V dropped 5 bases and J dropped 0 bases, with 8 bases sitting between them. As concerns this clone: What it binds is unknown.

The chain couples TRBV6-4 to TRBJ1-5; maybe TRBD1 (6 bases). The input for sequencing was CD8+ T cells from blood, taken from a patient treated with checkpoint blockade. This clonotype was sampled from a human donor with melanoma. This CDR3 is CASSPGDSNQPQHF. DNA for the CDR3: TGTGCCAGCAGTCCAGGGGATAGCAATCAGCCCCAGCATTTT.